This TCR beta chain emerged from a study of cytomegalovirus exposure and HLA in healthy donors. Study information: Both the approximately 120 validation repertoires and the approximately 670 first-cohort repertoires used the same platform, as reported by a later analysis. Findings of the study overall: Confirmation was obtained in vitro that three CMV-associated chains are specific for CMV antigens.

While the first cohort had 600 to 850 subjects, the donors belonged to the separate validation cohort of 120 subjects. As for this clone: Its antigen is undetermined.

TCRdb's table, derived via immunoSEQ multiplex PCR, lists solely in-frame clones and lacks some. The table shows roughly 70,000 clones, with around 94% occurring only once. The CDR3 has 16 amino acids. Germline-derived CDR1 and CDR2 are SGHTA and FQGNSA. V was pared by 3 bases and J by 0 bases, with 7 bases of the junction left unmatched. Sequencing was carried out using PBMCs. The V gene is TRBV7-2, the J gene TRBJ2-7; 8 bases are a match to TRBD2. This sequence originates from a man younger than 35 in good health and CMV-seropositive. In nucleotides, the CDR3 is TGTGCCAGCAGCTTTAGTCGCGGGAGGAACTCCTACGAGCAGTACTTC. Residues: CASSFSRGRNSYEQYF. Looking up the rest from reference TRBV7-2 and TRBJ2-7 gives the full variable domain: GAGVSQSPSNKVTEKGKDVELRCDPISGHTALYWYRQSLGQGLEFLIYFQGNSAPDKSGLPSDRFSAERTGGSVSTLTIQRTQQEDSAVYLCASSFSRGRNSYEQYFGPGTRLTVT.